This is a list of T cell receptor beta chains from one sample in a study of identical twins. One entry per CDR3 protein, called by TCRdb with MiXCR from the 5' RACE reads. The sample holds some 570,000 distinct CDR3 sequences, approximately 20% seen once. Separately, the same data were catalogued under a study of yellow fever vaccine responses in identical twins.

Sequencing was performed on CD4+ T cells sorted from blood. The source of these receptors is a woman under 30 in good health. CDR3s leave out the opening cysteine and the closing phenylalanine or tryptophan. A D gene is named only where the DNA matches it firmly.

TRBV4-2	-	ASSRIMGGPGETQY
TRBV20-1	-	SAREGHTDTQY
TRBV12-3/TRBV12-4	-	AGSFSGANVLT
TRBV7-9	TRBD1	ASSLTGMTDTQY
TRBV6-2/TRBV6-3	-	ASSTGTEIFSGANVLT
TRBV9	-	ASSPDPNEKLF
TRBV28	-	ASSSYRGENTEAF
TRBV27	TRBD1	ASSLDRASFNSPLH
TRBV5-1	-	ASSRDWGNSPLH
TRBV7-6	TRBD2	ASSPLSGEETQY
TRBV5-1	TRBD1	ASSARGSGNTIY
TRBV5-1	-	ASSHKPTANTEAF
TRBV5-1	TRBD2	ASSLVAGGANEQF
TRBV7-9	-	ASSLRALETQY
TRBV7-6	-	ASSLTERVYNEQF
TRBV20-1	TRBD1	RAGTGAEKLF
TRBV12-3/TRBV12-4	-	ASSLRGPNTGELF
TRBV28	-	ASRPNRVGTGELF
TRBV3-1	TRBD2	ASSHDPGLAGVGELF
TRBV28	-	ASSFMGASYEQY
TRBV7-3	TRBD1	ASSPDPTGGLSTDTQY
TRBV15	TRBD2	ATSPSGTTYNEQF
TRBV10-3	TRBD2	AISESYSGTTGELF
TRBV7-9	-	ASSLWTPATNEKLF
TRBV11-2	-	ASSWSGRQTYEQY
TRBV12-3/TRBV12-4	-	ASSLPGRPQGNEQF
TRBV5-1	-	ASSLYGGALNTEAF
TRBV28	-	ASSLEQKYNEQF
TRBV5-5	-	ASSFLDYLYEQY
TRBV5-1	-	ASRRGPSETNVKLF
TRBV27	-	ASSLGLPGGEQY
TRBV4-2	TRBD2	ASSQTPGLAETQY
TRBV3-1	TRBD1	ASSDGTGGRQPQH
TRBV7-6	TRBD1	ASSQHRGLYEQY
TRBV29-1	-	SAEGPSAYNEQF
TRBV6-2/TRBV6-3	-	ASSYSMGPHQETQY
TRBV5-5	TRBD2	ASSLGLAGGTDTQY
TRBV3-1	-	ASSQALFGNTIY
TRBV24-1	TRBD2	ATSETSGIGSYNEQF
TRBV20-1	TRBD2	SASGGTSGVYGEQY
TRBV7-2	-	ASSLVSGVGKAF
TRBV20-1	-	SAEDRTYSNQPQH
TRBV20-1	-	SARDLYSNYGYT
TRBV7-8	TRBD1	ASSTGTASNQPQH
TRBV5-1	-	ASSALDGGANVLT
TRBV12-3/TRBV12-4	TRBD2	ASSLKGTSGYYNEQF
TRBV27	TRBD2	ASSFIASGKPYEQY
TRBV15	TRBD1	ATSRETGQETQY
TRBV6-1	-	ASTPLASGANVLT
TRBV28	-	AIEGFSYNEQF
TRBV2	-	ASTVGVGSYEQY
TRBV5-1	-	ASSLDLTENNSPLH
TRBV7-8	-	ASSLGASRVTGELF